One sample yielded the 27 T cell receptor beta chains listed below, sequenced in a study of control samples from healthy donors and cancer patients. Repertoires were generated with immunoSEQ multiplex PCR, while TCRdb's copy carries only in-frame clones and drops some. The sample contains about 220,000 clones, just under 95% of which appear only once. Sequenced material: blood. The receptors here all came from a man aged 45-65 years in good health.

V is TRBV18 and J is TRBJ1-1; 7 positions agree with TRBD1. CDR1 and CDR2 from the germline V gene are KGHSH and LQKENI. V lost 3 bases and J lost 3; bases outside the gene matches: 10. There are 16 residues in the CDR3. CDR3 sequence: CASSPTTGTLDTEAFF. The CDR3 bases are TGTGCCAGCTCACCGACGACAGGGACCCTGGACACTGAAGCTTTCTTT.

The rearrangement joins TRBV29-1 to TRBJ1-1, with a possible D match to TRBD1 (6 bases). The V gene's germline CDR1 is SQVTM and CDR2 ANQGSEA. CDR3 length: 13 residues. V lost 8 bases and J 0 bases, leaving 13 bases between the germline ends. CDR3 in DNA: TGCAGCTCTGGAAGGGACATGAACACTGAAGCTTTCTTT. It translates to CSSGRDMNTEAFF.

The chain recombines TRBV11-2 with TRBJ2-5; TRBD2 matches 9 bases. Germline CDR1 SGHAT, CDR2 FQNNGV. J gave up 5 bases and V 1 base, and 2 bases lay outside the gene matches. The length of the CDR3 is 14 residues. The DNA of the CDR3 is TGTGCCAGCAGCTTAGGCGGGGGGGAGGAGACCCAGTACTTC. Its translation is CASSLGGGEETQYF.

J is TRBJ1-6 and V is TRBV4-1; D remains unclear. V was pared by 0 bases and J by 14 bases, with 29 bases between. CDR3 size: 19 residues. In germline, CDR1 is MGHRA, CDR2 YSYEKL. In DNA, the CDR3 is TGCGCCAGCAGCCAAGATCTCGGGCACGAGGCCCTCAGTCGCTTCACCCTCCACTTT. Protein product: CASSQDLGHEALSRFTLHF.

CDR3 residues: CASSLRTGAEQYV. DNA of the CDR3: TGTGCCAGCAGTTTGAGGACAGGGGCCGAGCAGTACGTC. This chain links TRBV28 with TRBJ2-7; 9 bases are a match to TRBD1. Trimming at V came to 3 bases and at J to 6 bases, leaving 3 bases not matched to a gene. The CDR3 totals 13 residues. CDR1 MDHEN and CDR2 SYDVKM come from the germline V gene.

The CDR3 region is CANGRRNNSPLHF. CDR3 bases: TGTGCCAATGGACGGCGGAATAATTCACCCCTCCACTTT. The J gene is TRBJ1-6, the V gene TRBV10-3, with D hard to call. The germline V and J ends were trimmed by 10 bases and 5 bases, with 12 bases remaining between them. Per germline, CDR1 ENHRY and CDR2 SYGVKD. There are 13 residues in the CDR3.

The J gene is TRBJ2-2, the V gene TRBV5-1; possible D gene TRBD2, 5 bases. The V and J ends lost 2 bases and 4 bases respectively, with 6 bases between them. Germline lookup yields CDR1 SGHRS and CDR2 YFSETQ. The CDR3 has 13 amino acids. CDR3 coding DNA: TGCGCCAGCAGCTTTGAGGGCACCGGGGAGCTGTTTTTT. Translated, it gives CASSFEGTGELFF. Based on the CDR3 plus reference TRBV5-1 and TRBJ2-2, the full variable domain is KAGVTQTPRYLIKTRGQQVTLSCSPISGHRSVSWYQQTPGQGLQFLFEYFSETQRNKGNFPGRFSGRQFSNSRSEMNVSTLELGDSALYLCASSFEGTGELFFGEGSRLTVL.

The chain uses TRBV7-2 and TRBJ2-2; 10 bases match TRBD1. V shed 3 bases and J 7 bases; nucleotides not matched to a gene: 5. This CDR3 is 15 amino acids long. Germline assignment: CDR1 SGHTA and CDR2 FQGNSA. CDR3 residues: CASSFGQGENGELFF. CDR3 DNA sequence: TGTGCCAGCAGCTTCGGACAGGGGGAAAACGGGGAGCTGTTTTTT.

The V call is TRBV13, the J call TRBJ2-5; TRBD2 is a possible D gene (6 bases). In germline, CDR1 is PRHDT, CDR2 FYEKMQ (reference sequence). This CDR3 has 15 residues. Between the trimmed V and J ends, which lost 5 bases and 1 base, there was a span of 14 bases. The CDR3 DNA is TGTGCCAGCAGCGCAGAGACTAGTACCCAAGAGACCCAGTACTTC. This encodes CASSAETSTQETQYF.

The chain employs TRBV28 and TRBJ1-1, with D perhaps matching TRBD1 (6 bases). The CDR3 loop spans 12 amino acids. Trimming pared 4 bases from V and 8 bases from J, leaving 11 bases between. In germline, CDR1 is MDHEN, CDR2 SYDVKM. This CDR3 is CASSSPQGEAFF. The CDR3 region has the DNA TGTGCCAGCAGTTCACCGCAGGGGGAAGCTTTCTTT.

This chain uses TRBV6-2 or TRBV6-3 with TRBJ2-2; 15 bases map to TRBD2. The length of the CDR3 is 16 residues. The germline V gene has CDR1 MNHEY and CDR2 SVGEGT. After removal of 5 bases from V and 7 bases from J, the junction contained 5 bases not matched to a gene. CDR3: CASSGGLAGGHGELFF. The CDR3 nucleotides are TGTGCCAGCAGTGGCGGACTAGCGGGGGGGCACGGGGAGCTGTTTTTT.

The chain recombines TRBV10-3 with TRBJ1-2; TRBD1 agrees at 8 bases. V was clipped by 11 bases and J by 8 bases; unmatched bases: 13. Germline lookup yields CDR1 ENHRY and CDR2 SYGVKD. The CDR3 sequence is 13 residues long. CDR3 coding DNA: TGTGCCCTACAGGGGGACAGCGGGCTGGGCTACACCTTC. Its protein is CALQGDSGLGYTF.

The chain has TRBV12-3 or TRBV12-4 and TRBJ2-2; no firm D call. The CDR3 is 12 amino acids. The V and J ends lost 3 bases and 5 bases respectively, with 4 bases between them. CDR3 region: CASSLDTGELFF. The CDR3 nucleotides are TGTGCCAGCAGTTTGGATACCGGGGAGCTGTTTTTT.

The chain has TRBV11-3 and TRBJ1-2; perhaps TRBD1 as D (6 bases). V was trimmed by 1 base and J by 6 bases, leaving 12 bases between them. Germline loops: CDR1 SGHNT, CDR2 YENEEA. The CDR3 loop spans 14 amino acids. The CDR3 is CASSLVSGADGYTF. The CDR3 coding sequence is TGTGCCAGCAGCTTAGTGTCGGGGGCGGATGGCTACACCTTC.

This clone was seen once. The chain combines TRBV20-1 with TRBJ2-3; D tentatively reads TRBD1 or TRBD2 (5 bases each). Trimming took off 5 bases at V and 11 bases at J, with 11 bases between the two ends. This CDR3 comprises 10 residues. Germline V gene sequence: CDR1 DFQATT, CDR2 SNEGSKA (reference sequence). The CDR3 reads CSAVRGMQYF. CDR3 nucleotides: TGCAGTGCTGTGAGGGGTATGCAGTATTTT.

This chain connects TRBV29-1 to TRBJ1-2; D unresolved. Per the germline V gene, CDR1 is SQVTM and CDR2 is ANQGSEA. This CDR3 region has 15 residues. Between the trimmed V and J ends, which lost 1 base and 4 bases, there was a span of 16 bases. The CDR3 region has the DNA TGCAGCGTTGAAGTAGGTGGCGCCGGGGTCTATGGCTACACCTTC. It codes for CSVEVGGAGVYGYTF. The full variable domain, with the rest looked up from reference TRBV29-1 and TRBJ1-2, is SAVISQKPSRDICQRGTSLTIQCQVDSQVTMMFWYRQQPGQSLTLIATANQGSEATYESGFVIDKFPISRPNLTFSTLTVSNMSPEDSSIYLCSVEVGGAGVYGYTFGSGTRLTVV.

About this clone: Other DNA variants within this sample encode the same CDR3. CDR3 in amino acids: CASSAGGSNQPQHF. The DNA for the CDR3 is TGTGCCAGCAGTGCAGGGGGTAGCAATCAGCCCCAGCATTTT. This chain links TRBV28 with TRBJ1-5, with 7 bases matching TRBD1. There are 14 residues in the CDR3. Germline lookup yields CDR1 MDHEN and CDR2 SYDVKM. V dropped 5 bases and J dropped 0; count of bases not matched to a gene: 1.

The genes are TRBV30 and TRBJ1-2; 8 nucleotides agree with TRBD1. In germline, CDR1 is GTSNPN, CDR2 SVGIG (reference sequence). The ends lost 2 bases at V and 7 bases at J; junction bases unmatched: 9. CDR3 length: 14 residues. For the CDR3, the DNA is TGTGCCTGGAGTACCACCCAGGACAGGGTTGGCTACACCTTC. Translation gives CAWSTTQDRVGYTF.

CDR3 sequence: CASSQGQGETQYF. DNA of the CDR3: TGTGCCAGCAGCCAGGGACAGGGAGAGACCCAGTACTTC. J is TRBJ2-5 and V is TRBV5-4; TRBD1 aligns across 9 bases. Germline loops: CDR1 SGHNT, CDR2 YYREEE (reference sequence). With V trimmed by 4 bases and J by 4 bases, 2 bases remained unmatched. This CDR3 has 13 residues.

J is TRBJ1-3 and V is TRBV6-5; D uncertain. Germline CDR1 is MNHEY and CDR2 is SVGAGI. The CDR3 contains 12 residues. The CDR3 nucleotides are TGTGCTGCGGGTTTCTCTGGAAACACCATATATTTT. It specifies CAAGFSGNTIYF.

V is TRBV28 and J is TRBJ2-5, with TRBD1 matching over 9 bases. This CDR3 has 13 residues. V lost 11 bases, J lost 9 bases, and 13 bases stayed unmatched. In germline, CDR1 is MDHEN, CDR2 SYDVKM. The CDR3 DNA reads TGTGCCCGACAACAGGGGGCTCATAGGGCCCAGTACTTC. This sequence encodes CARQQGAHRAQYF. Using reference TRBV28 and TRBJ2-5 for the parts outside the CDR3, the full variable domain is DVKVTQSSRYLVKRTGEKVFLECVQDMDHENMFWYRQDPGLGLRLIYFSYDVKMKEKGDIPEGYSVSREKKERFSLILESASTNQTSMYLCARQQGAHRAQYFGPGTRLLVL.

The chain has TRBV28 and TRBJ1-6, with D unclear. The CDR3 is 16 residues long. V lost 3 bases and J 6 bases, leaving 15 bases between the germline ends. CDR1 and CDR2 (germline): MDHEN, SYDVKM. DNA for the CDR3: TGTGCCAGCAGTTTTCTGGGCTCGGCCCTTAATTCACCCCTCCACTTT. Translation gives CASSFLGSALNSPLHF.

The table lists this clone with a count of one. V usage is TRBV29-1 and J usage is TRBJ1-6; TRBD1 matches at 7 bases. The CDR3 sequence is 12 residues long. V dropped 6 bases and J dropped 8; count of bases not matched to a gene: 4. Looked up from germline, CDR1 is SQVTM and CDR2 is ANQGSEA. The CDR3, as DNA: TGCAGCGTGGCTCAGGGGGATTCACCCCTCCACTTT. Its protein is CSVAQGDSPLHF.

The rearrangement joins TRBV29-1 to TRBJ2-1; 8 nucleotides agree with TRBD1. Germline-derived CDR1 and CDR2 are SQVTM and ANQGSEA. This CDR3 spans 14 amino acids. Losses at the gene ends were 5 bases for V and 0 bases for J; bases not matched to a gene: 3. CDR3 DNA: TGCAGCGTTCCGGACAGGGCCTCCTACAATGAGCAGTTCTTC. This codes for CSVPDRASYNEQFF.

The chain combines TRBV7-8 with TRBJ1-3; D unclear. The CDR3 loop spans 14 amino acids. Deletions cut 2 bases from V and 0 bases from J, with 5 bases between. Germline CDR1 reads SGHVS; CDR2 reads FQNEAQ. The CDR3 is CASSLTLSGNTIYF. CDR3 nucleotides: TGTGCCAGCAGCTTAACCCTCTCTGGAAACACCATATATTTT.

The V call is TRBV2, the J call TRBJ1-6, with 7 bases aligning to TRBD1. This CDR3 is 16 amino acids long. Germline trimming cut 4 bases from V and 0 bases from J; bases unmatched to any gene: 3. Germline lookup yields CDR1 SNHLY and CDR2 FYNNEI. This CDR3 reads CASSGTGSSYNSPLHF. CDR3 nucleotides: TGTGCCAGCAGTGGGACAGGCAGCTCCTATAATTCACCCCTCCACTTT.

The chain links TRBV3-1 (or the pseudogene TRBV3-2) to TRBJ2-3; D uncertain. The V gene lost 5 bases and the J gene lost 4 bases, with 4 bases spanning the gap. Germline values: CDR1 LGHDT, CDR2 YNNKEL (reference sequence). This CDR3 is built from 11 residues. Here the CDR3 DNA reads TGTGCCAGCAGCGGGCCAGATACGCAGTATTTT. As protein: CASSGPDTQYF.